The present entry profiles one T cell receptor (beta chain) with its context. These data come from a study of T cells in Graves' hyperthyroidism and ophthalmopathy. Study context: At the time of initial diagnosis and before any treatment, peripheral blood was collected.

Trimming cost V 5 bases and J 8 bases, with 6 bases left between them. The CDR3 spans 11 residues. Disease lasting under 3 months, a NOSPECS grade of at least 4, and a Clinical Activity Score of at least 3 were features of the ophthalmopathy patients. Diagnoses used clinical symptoms, serum thyroxine and TRAb, thyroid ultrasound and orbital computed tomography. PBMCs were sourced from more than 9 ml fresh peripheral blood. It was RNA transcripts that yielded the amplified TCR beta CDR3 regions. A first-round RT-PCR of the TCR CDR3 used the HTBI primer set. One entry per CDR3 protein results from TCRdb running MiXCR on the multiplex PCR reads. The sample yields about 260,000 distinct CDR3 sequences, 16% seen once.

Material: blood. The J gene is TRBJ2-2, the V gene TRBV12-3 or TRBV12-4; no firm D call. The receptor was derived from a woman younger than 30 with Graves' ophthalmopathy. For the CDR3, the DNA is TGTGCCAGCAGTCGTGTTGGGGAGCTGTTTTTT. Protein: CASSRVGELFF.